Presented here are 4 T cell receptor beta chains from one specimen sequenced in a study of blood T cell repertoires in COVID-19. Method: immunoSEQ multiplex PCR; TCRdb's copy keeps in-frame clones and lacks some. Here the sample spans 120,000 or so clones, approximately 81% being singletons. Sequenced input: peripheral blood. The receptors derive from a woman aged 50 to 65 with acute or convalescent COVID-19.

V usage is TRBV10-1 and J usage is TRBJ1-4; TRBD1 aligns across 7 bases. The trim removed 6 bases at V and 10 bases at J, leaving 11 bases unmatched. Germline lookup yields CDR1 WNHNN and CDR2 SYGVQD (reference sequence). The CDR3 consists of 14 residues. For the CDR3, the DNA is TGCGCCAGCAGCCCCGGGACAGTGGGAAGAAAACTGTTTTTT. This sequence encodes CASSPGTVGRKLFF.

V is TRBV12-5 and J is TRBJ2-3; D might be TRBD1 (5 bases). V was cut by 6 bases and J by 8 bases, with 15 bases left in between. This CDR3 comprises 13 residues. Germline-derived CDR1 and CDR2 are LGHNT and FRNRAP. This CDR3 is CASGVDSPGTQYF. The CDR3, as DNA: TGTGCTAGTGGCGTAGACAGCCCCGGTACGCAGTATTTT.

CDR3 bases: TGTGCCAGCAGCTTATTTTCGGTGCCCGGTGAAGCTTTCTTT. Translated: CASSLFSVPGEAFF. V gene TRBV11-1 combines with J gene TRBJ1-1; no reliable D call. V was cut by 2 bases and J by 7 bases, with 14 bases left in between. This CDR3 spans 14 amino acids. In germline, CDR1 is SGHAT, CDR2 FQDESV (reference sequence).

The chain recombines TRBV28 with TRBJ1-5; TRBD1 aligns across 12 bases. Germline V lookup: CDR1 MDHEN, CDR2 SYDVKM. The V and J ends lost 5 bases and 6 bases, in that order; junction bases with no gene match: 8. The CDR3 has 16 amino acids. CDR3 DNA sequence: TGTGCCAGCAGTCGATGGGGACAGGGGGCTGCTCAGCCCCAGCATTTT. Translating it yields CASSRWGQGAAQPQHF. The complete variable domain, with remaining parts taken from reference TRBV28 and TRBJ1-5, reads DVKVTQSSRYLVKRTGEKVFLECVQDMDHENMFWYRQDPGLGLRLIYFSYDVKMKEKGDIPEGYSVSREKKERFSLILESASTNQTSMYLCASSRWGQGAAQPQHFGDGTRLSIL.